This T cell receptor delta chain was identified in a study of Vδ1+ human thymocytes. Thymocytes were sorted as CD3+ TCRVdelta1+ TCRVdelta2- after alphabeta T cell depletion. Between roughly 96% and 99.6% of sorted thymocytes were Vdelta1+. General study points: Unexpected Vdelta2 sequences could cause misinterpretation of bulk repertoire data. Unlike peripheral blood Vdelta1+ controls, thymic delta-chain sequences included roughly 18% Vdelta2 and few Vdelta3. In the thymus, TRG and TRD repertoires looked highly polyclonal with Gaussian CDR3 lengths.

CDR1 is TSWWSYY and CDR2 is QGS in the germline V gene. The CDR3 is 19 residues long. Germline trimming cut 6 bases from V and 3 bases from J; bases unmatched to any gene: 20. On this clone itself: The antigen is undetermined.

Extracted RNA was reverse transcribed into cDNA. Pooled V-gene forward primers with one constant-region reverse primer generated the CDR3 amplicons by multiplex PCR. TCRdb fed the multiplex PCR reads into CATT to redo clone calling. Of 80,000 or so delta-chain clones listed, about 38% are singletons. This TCR was recovered from a boy younger than two who had congenital heart surgery. V is TRDV1 and J is TRDJ1; 9 nucleotides agree with TRDD3. Sequenced: Vdelta1+ gamma-delta thymocytes from the thymus. Subset in this sample: FACS-sorted CD3+ TCRalphabeta- TCRVdelta1+ TCRVdelta2- thymocytes. The CDR3 here is CALGKRGDRGYAGADKLIF. The DNA for the CDR3 is TGTGCTCTTGGAAAGCGTGGAGACAGGGGATACGCGGGGGCCGATAAACTCATCTTT.